The rows below give T cell receptor beta chains drawn from one sample of a study of blood T cell repertoires in COVID-19. Using immunoSEQ multiplex PCR, the repertoire was profiled, and TCRdb retains in-frame clones only, with some absent. Here the sample spans around 130,000 clones, approximately 90% being singletons. The specimen sequenced was peripheral blood. Source of these receptors: a man aged 35 to 55 with acute or convalescent COVID-19. The CDR3 runs from the conserved cysteine through the conserved F or W. Each record gives: clone size, D gene, J gene, V gene, CDR3 DNA, CDR3 protein. A D gene is named only where the DNA matches it firmly. Size is stated for part of the rows, as once, few or many counts, or as a class when the clone is expanded.

. TRBD1 TRBJ1-2 TRBV15 TGTGCCACCAGCCCAGGGGGGTCCTATGGCTACACCTTC CATSPGGSYGYTF
. TRBD2 TRBJ2-2 TRBV27 TGTGCCAGCAGTTTTTACCCGGGACTAGCTGGTGCAGGGGGGGAGCTGTTTTTT CASSFYPGLAGAGGELFF
. TRBD2 TRBJ2-7 TRBV29-1 TGCAGCGTTGAGACTAGCGGAATGAGCTCCGAGCAGTACTTC CSVETSGMSSEQYF
. . TRBJ1-1 TRBV3-1/TRBV3-2 TGTGCCAGCAGCCAAAACAGCCAGCTCCCTGAAGCTTTCTTT CASSQNSQLPEAFF
. . TRBJ1-5 TRBV1 TGCACCAGCAGCCAAGAACTGGGTACAGGGGGCAATCAGCCCCAGCATTTT CTSSQELGTGGNQPQHF
. . TRBJ1-1 TRBV18 TGTGCCAGCTCGCCTAGGAACACTGAAGCTTTCTTT CASSPRNTEAFF
. . TRBJ1-4 TRBV14 TGTGCCAGCAGCCAAGAGCCGATACAAGCAACTAATGAAAAACTGTTTTTT CASSQEPIQATNEKLFF
once TRBD1 TRBJ2-7 TRBV11-3 TGTGCCAGCAGTCCCCGGGACAGGGCCCACGAGCAGTACTTC CASSPRDRAHEQYF
. . TRBJ1-1 TRBV7-9 TGTGCCAGCAGCTTAGTAGCTCTCAAAGTCGAAGCTTTCTTT CASSLVALKVEAFF
once . TRBJ1-6 TRBV5-5 TGTGCCAGCAGCTTGGAGGGGACCGGGAGATCACCCCTCCACTTT CASSLEGTGRSPLHF
. . TRBJ2-3 TRBV2 TGTGCCATGACCGCAGGGCGAGGTACAGATACGCAGTATTTT CAMTAGRGTDTQYF
. . TRBJ1-1 TRBV4-3 TGCGCCAGCAGCCAAGGGCGGGGATTGAACACTGAAGCTTTCTTT CASSQGRGLNTEAFF
. . TRBJ2-3 TRBV19 TGTGCCAGTAGTGCCGTCTGGGAGCGCGGGGGCAGCACAGATACGCAGTATTTT CASSAVWERGGSTDTQYF
few TRBD1 TRBJ1-1 TRBV6-5 TGTGCCAGCAACAGGGGACACACTGAAGCTTTCTTT CASNRGHTEAFF
. . TRBJ1-2 TRBV9 TGTGCCAGCAGCTTGAGCCCACAGGGAGACTACACCTTC CASSLSPQGDYTF
. TRBD1 TRBJ1-2 TRBV7-9 TGTGCCAGCAGTTTACGGACAGGGACCGGTGGCTACACCTTC CASSLRTGTGGYTF
. . TRBJ2-2 TRBV5-1 TGCGCCAGCAGCGTGCCCAGGGAACAGGGGGAGCTGTTTTTT CASSVPREQGELFF
. . TRBJ1-5 TRBV6-2/TRBV6-3 TGTGCCAGCAGTTACGGGGCAGGGGATCAGCCCCAGCATTTT CASSYGAGDQPQHF
. TRBD1 TRBJ2-1 TRBV7-2 TGTGCCAGCAGCTTAACAGGGGCCTCCTACAATGAGCAGTTCTTC CASSLTGASYNEQFF
. TRBD2 TRBJ2-7 TRBV5-4 TGTGCCAGCAGCTTGGAGGTTAGCGGGATCTCGTCCTACGAGCAGTACTTC CASSLEVSGISSYEQYF
. TRBD2 TRBJ2-5 TRBV5-1 TGCGCCAGCAGCTTGGAACTAGCGGGGGGATCCGCCCAAGAGACCCAGTACTTC CASSLELAGGSAQETQYF
once . TRBJ2-3 TRBV7-8 TGTGCCAGCAGCTTAGCTCAGAGCACAGATACGCAGTATTTT CASSLAQSTDTQYF
. TRBD1 TRBJ2-7 TRBV20-1 TGCAGTGCCTCAGGGGGCTACGAGCAGTACTTC CSASGGYEQYF
. . TRBJ2-5 TRBV6-5 TGTGCCAGCGGCCTTGGGGGGTCCCAGTACTTC CASGLGGSQYF
. . TRBJ2-3 TRBV25-1 TGTGCCAGCATACCAGCGGCCACAGATACGCAGTATTTT CASIPAATDTQYF
. TRBD1 TRBJ1-2 TRBV5-1 TGCGCCAGCAGCTTTGAGGGGGCGCGGGGCTACACCTTC CASSFEGARGYTF
. TRBD1 TRBJ1-1 TRBV30 TGTGCCTGGAGTAGTTTGACAGGGATGAACACTGAAGCTTTCTTT CAWSSLTGMNTEAFF
. TRBD1 TRBJ2-3 TRBV7-2 TGTGCCAGCAGCCCACCCCGGACAGGGGTCGATACGCAGTATTTT CASSPPRTGVDTQYF
. . TRBJ2-1 TRBV9 TGTGCCAGCAGCGTCACGGGGGAAAATGAGCAGTTCTTC CASSVTGENEQFF
. . TRBJ2-5 TRBV7-2 TGTGCCAGCAGCCCCCCGCCCCTAGAAGAGACCCAGTACTTC CASSPPPLEETQYF
. TRBD1 TRBJ2-2 TRBV25-1 TGTGCCAGCACTCCCGACAGGGGGATGGCCGGGGAGCTGTTTTTT CASTPDRGMAGELFF
. TRBD2 TRBJ2-7 TRBV5-1 TGCGCCAGCAGCTTGAGGCTAGCGGGAGGGCCTTCCGGCGAGCAGTACTTC CASSLRLAGGPSGEQYF
. . TRBJ1-1 TRBV30 TGTGCCTGGAGTGGCAGGGGAACGAATGAAGCTTTCTTT CAWSGRGTNEAFF
. . TRBJ2-3 TRBV30 TGTGCCTGGAGTCGAGAGAGCACAGATACGCAGTATTTT CAWSRESTDTQYF
. . TRBJ1-4 TRBV7-2 TGTGCCAGCAGCCCGGACAGCGCCAATGAAAAACTGTTTTTT CASSPDSANEKLFF
. TRBD1 TRBJ1-5 TRBV5-1 TGCGCCAGCAGCTTGGGGACAGGGAGCAATCAGCCCCAGCATTTT CASSLGTGSNQPQHF
. TRBD1 TRBJ1-4 TRBV24-1 TGTGCCATTAACAGGGGGAGCTTAGCTAATGAAAAACTGTTTTTT CAINRGSLANEKLFF
. . TRBJ1-3 TRBV4-1 TGCGCCAGCAGCCAAGAATTCTGGGGGGTCGGGAACACCATATATTTT CASSQEFWGVGNTIYF
. . TRBJ2-3 TRBV7-2 TGTGCCAGCAGCTTAGGAGGTTACATCACAGATACGCAGTATTTT CASSLGGYITDTQYF
. TRBD1 TRBJ1-3 TRBV7-8 TGTGCCAGCAGCCCCAACAGGGGGCAGAACTCTGGAAACACCATATATTTT CASSPNRGQNSGNTIYF
. TRBD1 TRBJ1-6 TRBV27 TGTGCCAGCAGTTTACGGGACAGGAATAATTCACCCCTCCACTTT CASSLRDRNNSPLHF
. TRBD1 TRBJ2-7 TRBV25-1 TGTGCCAGCAGTAACCCATCGACAGGGACCTACGAGCAGTACTTC CASSNPSTGTYEQYF
. . TRBJ1-5 TRBV19 TGTGCCAGTGGGGCAGACCAAACTTATAGCAATCAGCCCCAGCATTTT CASGADQTYSNQPQHF